Below, one TCR beta chain is given with its context. No cognate antigen has been identified for it. Per-base qualities were not stored, and no clone one base away is much larger. Separate from the approximately 670-subject first cohort, the validation cohort of roughly 120 subjects was the group to which the donors belonged. The data originate from a study of cytomegalovirus exposure and HLA in healthy donors (dated by TCRdb to the late 2010s). In terms of the full investigation: A later analysis indicated that the 120 validation repertoires were generated on the platform also employed for the 600 to 750 repertoires of the first cohort. To predict cytomegalovirus infection status, the study combined high-throughput TCR immunosequencing, statistical association of individual TCRs with disease status, and machine learning. In addition to the first cohort of roughly 670 subjects, a separate validation cohort of over 90 different subjects was used. The study was designed to test whether signatures of past pathogen exposure could be identified by cataloging public T cell receptors.

Libraries were made using the immunoSEQ multiplex PCR assay. The study's own analysis went as follows. A statistical classification framework was built to diagnose cytomegalovirus status from the catalog of TCR beta chain sequences. Sourced from immuneACCESS, this table was stored by TCRdb with only in-frame sequences that have V and J called. A share of the clones is absent; for the studies checked, an unresolved V gene accounts for under half, and the remainder has no known explanation. That table supplies the V and J calls and clone size; D and trimming were determined from the DNA. The sample table records 200,000 to 300,000 clones; 80% to 95% of these occur just once. The top ten clones comprise under 4% of the sample. Overall study results and their limits: A later analysis had no HLA typing for the validation cohort, so co-occurrence there was scored across all 130 or so repertoires. A later analysis found that TCRs clustered in the first cohort also tended to co-occur in the 95 to 150 validation repertoires, with 90% to 95% of cluster scores above 0. Most TCR sequences were observed very rarely across donors, whereas some public TCRs were present in many individuals. In the study, 164 TCR beta chains were listed as associated with cytomegalovirus. It was suggested by the authors that the approach could potentially be generalized to other disease states and immunological phenotypes. In both the original and validation cohorts, the classifier was reported to diagnose cytomegalovirus status with high specificity and sensitivity. In vitro tests confirmed that a few of the cytomegalovirus-associated TCR beta chains recognize cytomegalovirus antigens.

The germline V gene specifies MNHNS as CDR1 and SASEGT as CDR2. The CDR3 goes from the cysteine to the phenylalanine over 13 residues. CDR3 DNA only is kept here, 39 bases in frame from base 1. A distance of 12 bases separates the germline ends of V and J, which lose 5 bases and 4 bases respectively. This receptor was taken from a woman aged 25-40 years in good health and CMV-seronegative. The sequenced sample consisted of PBMCs. The rearranged segments are TRBV6-1 and TRBJ2-7; the D segment may tentatively be TRBD1 or TRBD2, each giving 5 matched bases. The sequenced DNA is TGTGCCAGCAGTTTAGCCGGGGCATACGAGCAGTACTTC. Its protein reads: CASSLAGAYEQYF.